This T cell receptor beta chain was sequenced for a study of shared clonotypes between healthy human individuals. TCRdb keeps only in-frame clones here, not all; method: immunoSEQ multiplex PCR. Of just over 2,000,000 clones listed, around 95% are singletons. Donors, healthy HIV-negative adults, lacked recent acute infections or vaccinations. A split of CD4+ cells into CD45RA+ naive and CD45RA-negative memory subsets was performed. Germline lookup yields CDR1 LNHDA and CDR2 SQIVND (reference sequence). The CDR3 loop spans 16 amino acids. Trimming took off 3 bases at V and 8 bases at J, with 22 bases between the two ends. To note about this clone: The antigen is unknown.

Study-wide points: Rarefaction exposed incomplete sorted-subset sequencing despite large depth.

This TCR derives from a man aged 18 to 35 in good health. Sample: naive CD4+ T cells sorted from blood. Stated subset: CD45RA+ positively selected. This sequence joins TRBV19 and TRBJ1-2, with D unclear. CDR3 protein: CASSIGGQAAFRGYTF. The CDR3 DNA sequence: TGTGCCAGTAGTATCGGCGGGCAGGCCGCCTTTCGGGGCTACACCTTC. The full variable domain, with the rest looked up from reference TRBV19 and TRBJ1-2, is DGGITQSPKYLFRKEGQNVTLSCEQNLNHDAMYWYRQDPGQGLRLIYYSQIVNDFQKGDIAEGYSVSREKKESFPLTVTSAQKNPTAFYLCASSIGGQAAFRGYTFGSGTRLTVV.